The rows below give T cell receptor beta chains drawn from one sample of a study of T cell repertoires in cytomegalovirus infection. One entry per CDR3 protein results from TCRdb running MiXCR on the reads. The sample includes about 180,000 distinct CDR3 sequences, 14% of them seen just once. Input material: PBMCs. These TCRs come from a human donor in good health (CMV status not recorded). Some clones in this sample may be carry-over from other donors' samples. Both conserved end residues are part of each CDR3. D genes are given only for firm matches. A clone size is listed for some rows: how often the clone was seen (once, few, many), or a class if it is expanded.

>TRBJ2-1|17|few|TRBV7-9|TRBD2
TGTGCCAGCAGCCCCCGGGGGGGAGAAGGATCCTACAATGAGCAGTTCTTC
CASSPRGGEGSYNEQFF
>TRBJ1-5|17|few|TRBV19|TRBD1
TGTGCCAGTAGTATAGTAGTGGGAGGGGGCGGCAATCAGCCCCAGCATTTT
CASSIVVGGGGNQPQHF
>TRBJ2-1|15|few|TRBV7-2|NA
TGTGCCAGCAGCTACCGGGACTTCTCCTACAATGAGCAGTTCTTC
CASSYRDFSYNEQFF
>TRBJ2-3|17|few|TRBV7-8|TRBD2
TGTGCCAGCAGCCGAGGGGCGGGAGGTCCTAGCACAGATACGCAGTATTTT
CASSRGAGGPSTDTQYF
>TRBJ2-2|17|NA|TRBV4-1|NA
TGCGCCAGCAGCCAAGGGCCGAGTGTTGGGAACACCGGGGAGCTGTTTTTT
CASSQGPSVGNTGELFF
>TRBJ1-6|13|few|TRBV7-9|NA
TGTGCCAGCACCGGTGGGCAGCGGTCACCCCTCCACTTT
CASTGGQRSPLHF
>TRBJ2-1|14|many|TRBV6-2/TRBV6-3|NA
TGTGCCAGCGTCCGGAACAGAATCTACAATGAGCAGTTCTTC
CASVRNRIYNEQFF
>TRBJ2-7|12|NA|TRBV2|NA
TGTGCCAGCAAAGTAGATGGGGACGAGCAGTACTTC
CASKVDGDEQYF
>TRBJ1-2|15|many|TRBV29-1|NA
TGCAGCGTTTTCTATAGGGACACCTCTAACTATGGCTACACCTTC
CSVFYRDTSNYGYTF
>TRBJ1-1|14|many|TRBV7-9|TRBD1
TGTGCCAGCTACCAAGACAGGGTTGGCACTGAAGCTTTCTTT
CASYQDRVGTEAFF
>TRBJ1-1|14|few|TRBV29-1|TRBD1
TGCAGCGCTGCAGGGGGCAGGGGGCGCACTGAAGCTTTCTTT
CSAAGGRGRTEAFF
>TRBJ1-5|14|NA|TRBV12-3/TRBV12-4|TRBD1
TGTGCCAGCACCCTACAGGGGTCCAATCAGCCCCAGCATTTT
CASTLQGSNQPQHF
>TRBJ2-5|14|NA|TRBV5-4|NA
TGTGCCAGCAGCTTTGGGGACTTCCAAGAGACCCAGTACTTC
CASSFGDFQETQYF
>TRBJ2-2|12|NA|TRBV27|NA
TGTGCCAGCAGTCGAGCTGCCGGGGAGCTGTTTTTT
CASSRAAGELFF
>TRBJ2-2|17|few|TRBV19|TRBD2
TGTGCCAGTAGTATCGTCCCTCAAGCGGGAGCGGCCGGGGAGCTGTTTTTT
CASSIVPQAGAAGELFF
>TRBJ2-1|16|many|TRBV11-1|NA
TGTGCCAGCAGACCCAACAGGGTTAGCTCCTACAATGAGCAGTTCTTC
CASRPNRVSSYNEQFF
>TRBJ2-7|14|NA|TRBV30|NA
TGTGCCTGGAGTATTTCGGCCGCCCGGGGCGAGCAGTACTTC
CAWSISAARGEQYF
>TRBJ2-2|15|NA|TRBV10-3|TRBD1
TGTGCCATCAGGGTGGACAGGGGGAACACCGGGGAGCTGTTTTTT
CAIRVDRGNTGELFF
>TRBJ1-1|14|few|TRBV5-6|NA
TGTGCCAGCAGCTTGTGGCGCATGAACACTGAAGCTTTCTTT
CASSLWRMNTEAFF
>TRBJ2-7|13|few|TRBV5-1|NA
TGCGCCAGCAGCTTGGCAGGCGAATACGAGCAGTACTTC
CASSLAGEYEQYF
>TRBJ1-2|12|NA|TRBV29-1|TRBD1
TGCAGCGTTGCAAGGGGGCTCTATGGCTACACCTTC
CSVARGLYGYTF
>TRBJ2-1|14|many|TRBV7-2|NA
TGTGCCAGCAGCTTATCACTAGGTGTATATGAGCAGTTCTTC
CASSLSLGVYEQFF
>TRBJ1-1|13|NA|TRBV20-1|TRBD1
TGCAGTGCTAGAGATTGGCAGGGGGTTAAAGCTTTCTTT
CSARDWQGVKAFF
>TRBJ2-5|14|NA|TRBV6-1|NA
TGTGCCAGCAGTGAACCGGGGCAGGGGGAGACCCAGTACTTC
CASSEPGQGETQYF
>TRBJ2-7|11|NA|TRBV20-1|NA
TGCAGTGCTACTGGGGTCGACGAGCAGTACTTC
CSATGVDEQYF
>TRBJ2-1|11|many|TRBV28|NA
TGTGCCAGCCGAGTTTACAATGAGCAGTTCTTC
CASRVYNEQFF
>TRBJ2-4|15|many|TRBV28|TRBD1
TGTGCCAGCATCCCGACAGGGGTTCCCAAAAACATTCAGTACTTC
CASIPTGVPKNIQYF
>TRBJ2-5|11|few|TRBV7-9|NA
TGTGCCAGCAGGGGTGTGGAGACCCAGTACTTC
CASRGVETQYF
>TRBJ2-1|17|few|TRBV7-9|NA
TGTGCCAGCAGCCCTCAGCAGGGGATCGTCTCCTACAATGAGCAGTTCTTC
CASSPQQGIVSYNEQFF
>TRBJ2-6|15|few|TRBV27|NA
TGTGCCAGCAGTTTGTTAATGGCTGGGGCCAACGTCCTGACTTTC
CASSLLMAGANVLTF
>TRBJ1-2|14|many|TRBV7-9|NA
TGTGCCAGCAGCTCGGGGCTGGGGAAGGGTGGCTACACCTTC
CASSSGLGKGGYTF
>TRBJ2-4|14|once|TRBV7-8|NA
TGTGCCAGCAGCTTAGCGGGTATCGACAACATTCAGTACTTC
CASSLAGIDNIQYF
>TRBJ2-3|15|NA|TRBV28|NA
TGTGCCAGCACCCGCTCCAGGGGCCGCACAGATACGCAGTATTTT
CASTRSRGRTDTQYF
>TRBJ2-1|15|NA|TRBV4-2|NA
TGTGCCAGCAGCCAAGAGAGGCTAGCAGGTAATGAGCAGTTCTTC
CASSQERLAGNEQFF
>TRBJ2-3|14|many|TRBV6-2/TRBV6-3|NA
TGTGCCAGCGCCCGCCGGGGTAGCACAGATACGCAGTATTTT
CASARRGSTDTQYF
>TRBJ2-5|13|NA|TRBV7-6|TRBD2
TGTGCCAGCCGCCGGGGGGGACACGAGACCCAGTACTTC
CASRRGGHETQYF
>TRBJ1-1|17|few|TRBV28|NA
TGTGCCAGCAGTCAACCGACAGCTCGAAGGAGGAACACTGAAGCTTTCTTT
CASSQPTARRRNTEAFF
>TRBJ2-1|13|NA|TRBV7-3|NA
TGTGCCAGCAGCTCACTAGCTTCCAATGAGCAGTTCTTC
CASSSLASNEQFF
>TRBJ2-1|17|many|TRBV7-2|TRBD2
TGTGCCAGCAGCTCACATCCTGGGACTAGCGGGAGGAATGAGCAGTTCTTC
CASSSHPGTSGRNEQFF
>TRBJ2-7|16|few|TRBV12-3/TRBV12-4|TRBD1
TGTGCCAGCAGCGTTAGGATCCGGGACAGGGTCAACGAGCAGTACTTC
CASSVRIRDRVNEQYF
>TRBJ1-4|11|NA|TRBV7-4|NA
TGTGCCAGCAGGTGGGGGGAAAAACTGTTTTTT
CASRWGEKLFF
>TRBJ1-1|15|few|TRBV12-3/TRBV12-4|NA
TGTGCCAGCAGTTTTCAGGGAATCCTGAACACTGAAGCTTTCTTT
CASSFQGILNTEAFF
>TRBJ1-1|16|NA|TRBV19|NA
TGTGCCAGTGGATTGGGGGGGCCTCGAACTAAAACTGAAGCTTTCTTT
CASGLGGPRTKTEAFF
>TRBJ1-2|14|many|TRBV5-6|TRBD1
TGTGCCAGCAGATACGGGACAGGGGCTCATGGCTACACCTTC
CASRYGTGAHGYTF
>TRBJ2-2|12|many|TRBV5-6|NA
TGTGCCAGCAGCTTGATTGGGGGGGAGCTGTTTTTT
CASSLIGGELFF
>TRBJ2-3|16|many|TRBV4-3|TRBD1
TGCGCCAGCAGCCCAACACGGACAGGGCCCACAGATACGCAGTATTTT
CASSPTRTGPTDTQYF